These T cell receptor beta chains were read from a single sample in a study of metastatic and nonmetastatic thyroid tumors. TCRdb reanalyzed the PCR reads with MiXCR. The sample carries about 40,000 clones, about 14% recorded once. The sequenced sample consisted of blood. Every receptor here comes from a female donor with papillary thyroid cancer or a benign thyroid nodule (not recorded which). Some clones in this sample may be carry-over from other donors' samples. Each CDR3 is given with its conserved first and last residue. A D gene is named only where the DNA matches it firmly. A row's size may be missing; if present it is once, few, many or a size class.

d_gene	abundance	j_gene	v_gene	CDR3nt	CDR3aa
.	many	TRBJ2-3	TRBV24-1	TGTGCCACCAGTGCAGGGTTGGGAGATACGCAGTATTTT	CATSAGLGDTQYF
.	medium-sized	TRBJ1-1	TRBV6-1	TGTGCCAGCAGTGGCACAACGAACACTGAAGCTTTCTTT	CASSGTTNTEAFF
.	many	TRBJ2-5	TRBV7-8	TGTGCCATAGGGGGGCACTCAAAAGAGACCCAGTACTTC	CAIGGHSKETQYF
.	many	TRBJ1-1	TRBV4-1	TGCGCCAGCAGTCCGGGACACAACACTGAAGCTTTCTTT	CASSPGHNTEAFF
.	many	TRBJ2-2	TRBV5-6	TGTGCCAGCAGTACCCAGACCGGGGAGCTGTTTTTT	CASSTQTGELFF
.	.	TRBJ1-2	TRBV20-1	TGCAGTGCTAGAGATGCAGTGGTCGCAGGTGATGGCTACACCTTC	CSARDAVVAGDGYTF
.	.	TRBJ1-1	TRBV28	TGTGTCAGCAGTCCATTAGATGGTACAGCGATTGAAGCTTTCTTT	CVSSPLDGTAIEAFF
.	many	TRBJ2-5	TRBV11-2	TGTGCCAGCAGCCTCACCGGGGAGACCCAGTACTTC	CASSLTGETQYF
.	many	TRBJ1-6	TRBV5-5	TGTGCCAGCAGCTCGGGAACTGTACATTCACCCCTCCACTTT	CASSSGTVHSPLHF
.	many	TRBJ2-3	TRBV7-9	TGTGCCAGCACCTCCGACCCGAATACGCAGTATTTT	CASTSDPNTQYF
.	many	TRBJ2-4	TRBV2	TGTGCCAGCAGAGGGGAGCCGGCCAAAAACATTCAGTACTTC	CASRGEPAKNIQYF